This TCR beta chain was found in a study of blood T cell repertoires in COVID-19. Overall study: PBMCs, B-cell-depleted T cells, or T cells provided the cDNA or gDNA that made up the material.

The CDR3 has 13 amino acids. Between the trimmed V and J ends, which lost 5 bases and 8 bases, there was a span of 16 bases. In germline, CDR1 is SGDLS, CDR2 YYNGEE. Authors' methods: How many nucleated cells were present was estimated from reference gene primer amplification. Measured with immunoSEQ multiplex PCR; TCRdb has only the in-frame clones, and not every one. V, J and clone size are taken as reported in that table, and D and trimming were inferred from the DNA itself. The sample consists of approximately 200,000 clones, around 94% of them appearing once. Patients from Seattle were sampled longitudinally, starting during active infection.

Sequencing was done on a sample of peripheral blood. This sequence joins TRBV9 and TRBJ1-1; no firm D call. The clonotype was recovered from a young man with COVID-19, enrolled during active disease. The CDR3 region has the DNA TGTGCCAGCAGTCCACCCGGGGTCACGGAAGCTTTCTTT. This encodes CASSPPGVTEAFF.